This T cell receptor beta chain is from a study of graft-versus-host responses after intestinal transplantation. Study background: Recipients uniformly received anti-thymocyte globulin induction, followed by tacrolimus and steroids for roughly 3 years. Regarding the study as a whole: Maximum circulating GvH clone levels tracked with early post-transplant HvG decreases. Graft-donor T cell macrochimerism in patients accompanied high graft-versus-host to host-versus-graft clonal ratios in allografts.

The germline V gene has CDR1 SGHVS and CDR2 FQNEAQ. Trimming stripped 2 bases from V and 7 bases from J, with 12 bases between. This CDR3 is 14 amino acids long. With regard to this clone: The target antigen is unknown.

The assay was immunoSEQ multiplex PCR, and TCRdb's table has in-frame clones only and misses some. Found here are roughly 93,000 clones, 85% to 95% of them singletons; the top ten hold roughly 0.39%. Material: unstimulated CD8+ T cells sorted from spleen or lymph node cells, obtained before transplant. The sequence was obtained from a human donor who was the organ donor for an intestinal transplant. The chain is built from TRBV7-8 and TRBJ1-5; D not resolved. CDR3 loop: CASSLRGSGQPQHF. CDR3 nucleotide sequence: TGTGCCAGCAGCTTACGGGGTTCCGGACAGCCCCAGCATTTT.